The clone carrying this TCR beta chain was picked up many times. Diagnostic assessment was based on clinical symptoms, serum thyroxine and TRAb, thyroid ultrasound and orbital computed tomography. Fresh 10 ml peripheral blood yielded PBMCs. Amplified regions were TCR beta CDR3 sequences from RNA transcripts. First-round RT-PCR with HTBI primers amplified the TCR CDR3 region. TCRdb independently ran MiXCR on the multiplex PCR reads; one entry per CDR3 protein. The sample lists hundreds of thousands of distinct CDR3 sequences, 12% to 15% occurring once. The data stem from a study of T cells in Graves' hyperthyroidism and ophthalmopathy. At the level of the study: Pretreatment peripheral blood was obtained at initial diagnosis.

This receptor was obtained from a young woman with Graves' hyperthyroidism. Sequences were obtained from blood.

In DNA, the CDR3 is TGTGCCAGCAGTCCCAGTCGACTCCGCGGGACCCAGTACTTC. Its protein is CASSPSRLRGTQYF. V is TRBV12-3 or TRBV12-4 and J is TRBJ2-5; D not resolved. The V gene lost 5 bases and the J gene lost 7 bases, with 17 bases spanning the gap. The CDR3 runs 14 residues.